Each of the 11 T cell receptor beta chains below was sequenced from the same sample in a study of cytotoxic CD8 clonotypes in ibrutinib-treated CLL. Sequenced by immunoSEQ multiplex PCR; TCRdb stores in-frame clones only, minus some. The data hold 150,000 to 250,000 clones, with over 55% observed a single time. Specimen: PBMCs, collected after 24 months of ibrutinib treatment. The origin of the receptors is a human donor with chronic lymphocytic leukemia.

The chain joins TRBV12-5 to TRBJ1-5, with D tentatively TRBD1 (5 bases). The CDR3 covers 11 residues. V lost 8 bases to trimming and J lost 11 bases, with 13 bases between them. Germline V lookup: CDR1 LGHNT, CDR2 FRNRAP. CDR3 region: CASQSGGAQHF. CDR3 DNA sequence: TGTGCTAGTCAATCTGGGGGGGCCCAGCATTTT.

Remarks on this clone: At the DNA level, this CDR3 is encoded by other sequences in the same sample as well. The chain combines TRBV7-2 with TRBJ2-5; 14 bases match TRBD2. This CDR3 is 15 amino acids long. Looked up from germline, CDR1 is SGHTA and CDR2 is FQGNSA. V trimming: 5 bases; J trimming: 5 bases; junction bases outside the gene matches: 4. The CDR3 is CASSLGLAGVETQYF. DNA for the CDR3: TGTGCCAGCAGCCTGGGACTAGCGGGAGTTGAGACCCAGTACTTC.

The chain joins TRBV25-1 to TRBJ2-1; 7 bases are shared with TRBD2. Trimming took 1 base from V and 9 from J; bases not matched to a gene: 12. This CDR3 comprises 16 residues. From germline, CDR1 is MGHDK and CDR2 SYGVNS. CDR3 region: CASSEFGGLEFGEQFF. The CDR3 DNA is TGTGCCAGCAGTGAATTCGGAGGACTAGAGTTTGGTGAGCAGTTCTTC.

In its sample, this clone was seen once. This rearrangement joins TRBV5-6 to TRBJ2-1; maybe TRBD2 (6 bases). Germline loops: CDR1 SGHDT, CDR2 YYEEEE. V dropped 4 bases and J dropped 9 bases, with 14 bases sitting between them. The CDR3 length is 13 residues. CDR3 amino acids: CASSQVAGSEQFF. CDR3 nucleotides: TGTGCCAGCAGCCAGGTGGCGGGGAGTGAGCAGTTCTTC.

This clone was recorded a few times. The rearrangement uses TRBV2 and TRBJ2-2; 12 bases fit TRBD1. V lost 4 bases to trimming and J lost 7 bases; unmatched junction nucleotides: 13. The CDR3 has 18 residues. Germline CDR1 is SNHLY and CDR2 is FYNNEI. The CDR3 here is CASSVLRDRGRKGGELFF. DNA for the CDR3: TGTGCCAGCAGTGTCCTCCGGGACAGGGGGCGAAAAGGCGGGGAGCTGTTTTTT.

The chain combines TRBV18 with TRBJ2-3; TRBD2 aligns across 7 bases. The CDR3 is made up of 14 amino acids. The V gene's germline CDR1 is KGHSH and CDR2 LQKENI. J was trimmed by 5 bases and V by 5 bases; bases with no gene match: 7. Here the CDR3 reads CASSLAGRGDTQYF. CDR3 sequence (DNA): TGTGCCAGCTCATTAGCGGGCCGAGGAGATACGCAGTATTTT.

In nucleotides, the CDR3 is TGTGCCAGCAGCTTAGTTGGTACCGGGGCTTTCTTT. This encodes CASSLVGTGAFF. This chain links TRBV7-9 with TRBJ1-1; no clear D. The CDR3 is 12 residues long. Germline CDR1 and CDR2: SEHNR and FQNEAQ (reference sequence). Deletions cut 1 base from V and 11 bases from J, with 11 bases between. The full variable domain, its missing parts supplied by reference TRBV7-9 and TRBJ1-1, is DTGVSQNPRHKITKRGQNVTFRCDPISEHNRLYWYRQTLGQGPEFLTYFQNEAQLEKSRLLSDRFSAERPKGSFSTLEIQRTEQGDSAMYLCASSLVGTGAFFGQGTRLTVV.

The rearrangement joins TRBV13 to TRBJ2-7; 14 nucleotides match TRBD2. V lost 5 bases, J lost 5 bases, and 8 bases stayed unmatched. Germline lookup yields CDR1 PRHDT and CDR2 FYEKMQ (reference sequence). This CDR3 region has 16 residues. The CDR3 DNA follows: TGTGCCAGCAGCGGTACGACTAGCGGGAGGGTCCACGAGCAGTACTTC. It encodes CASSGTTSGRVHEQYF.

The V gene is TRBV30, the J gene TRBJ2-7, with TRBD2 matching over 15 bases. V lost 1 base to trimming and J lost 0 bases; unmatched junction nucleotides: 7. CDR3 length: 18 residues. CDR1 is GTSNPN and CDR2 is SVGIG in the germline V gene (reference sequence). CDR3 in amino acids: CAWSAGTSGRIYSYEQYF. CDR3 coding DNA: TGTGCCTGGAGTGCAGGGACTAGCGGGAGGATCTACTCCTACGAGCAGTACTTC. The full variable domain, its missing parts supplied by reference TRBV30 and TRBJ2-7, is SQTIHQWPATLVQPVGSPLSLECTVEGTSNPNLYWYRQAAGRGLQLLFYSVGIGQISSEVPQNLSASRPQDRQFILSSKKLLLSDSGFYLCAWSAGTSGRIYSYEQYFGPGTRLTVT.

With respect to this clone: Other DNA sequences in the same sample also yield this CDR3. The J gene is TRBJ2-3, the V gene TRBV9; TRBD2 matches 7 bases. After removal of 0 bases from V and 1 base from J, the junction contained 2 bases not matched to a gene. This CDR3 region has 15 residues. Germline lookup yields CDR1 SGDLS and CDR2 YYNGEE. CDR3 region: CASSVGLAGTDTQYF. As DNA, the CDR3 is TGTGCCAGCAGCGTAGGGCTAGCGGGCACAGATACGCAGTATTTT.

The chain uses TRBV21-1 and TRBJ2-2; the D call of TRBD1 is as the table states it, not checked on the DNA. TRBV21-1 is designated a pseudogene. The CDR3 spans 15 residues. The CDR3 nucleotides read TGTGCCAGCAGCAAAGCTAGGGGTTCGTACGGGGAGCTGTTTTTT. As protein: CASSKARGSYGELFF.